This note documents a single T cell receptor (beta chain) sequence. Its matching antigen is unknown. These data originate in a study of T cells after posttransplantation cyclophosphamide. General study findings and limits: Recipient CMV seropositivity and CMV reactivation strongly tracked TRB clonality. Donor-recipient repertoire similarity was low at 1-2 months, rising over year one. Tissue-infiltrating T cells from skin or gut overlapped little with blood T cells.

TCRdb keeps only in-frame clones here, not all; method: immunoSEQ multiplex PCR. The sample comprises 25,000 to 35,000 clones, 86% of which are singletons, and 3% to 4% rests with the top ten. The related graft donor's blood sample was taken on the day of bone marrow donation. Trimming shortened V by 6 bases and J by 0 bases, and 18 bases separated the two germline ends. Per germline, CDR1 KGHSH and CDR2 LQKENI. The CDR3 is 17 residues long. This receptor was identified in a man aged 50 to 59. The chain is built from TRBV18 and TRBJ1-3; possibly TRBD1 for D (5 bases). What was sequenced was PBMCs. CDR3: CASSPLGRGYSGNTIYF. CDR3 nucleotide sequence: TGTGCCAGCTCGCCCCTAGGGAGGGGCTACTCTGGAAACACCATATATTTT.